This passage covers 25 T cell receptor beta chains from one sample sequenced in a study of early T cells in non-severe SARS-CoV-2 infection. TCRdb passed the 5' RACE reads through MiXCR, listing each CDR3 protein once. The data show about 60,000 distinct CDR3 sequences, with 15% seen just once and approximately 9.1% held by the top ten. The sequencing used whole blood, collected at baseline. These receptors all stem from an adult who was a healthcare worker with PCR-confirmed SARS-CoV-2 infection or an uninfected control (not recorded which).

This clonotype was observed a few times. The gene calls are TRBV7-6 and TRBJ2-3; 10 positions agree with TRBD2. This CDR3 region has 16 residues. From germline, CDR1 is SGHVS and CDR2 FNYEAQ. V lost 2 bases and J lost 4; bases outside the gene matches: 6. CDR3 bases: TGTGCCAGCAGCTTATCGTCTAGCGGGGGCGCAGATACGCAGTATTTT. Protein sequence: CASSLSSSGGADTQYF.

In this sample, this clonotype turned up many times. The V gene is TRBV30, the J gene TRBJ2-4, with a weak D call TRBD2 (5 bases). This CDR3 comprises 12 residues. Germline assignment: CDR1 GTSNPN and CDR2 SVGIG (reference sequence). The V and J ends lost 2 bases and 7 bases respectively, with 9 bases between them. The CDR3: CAWSRGSNIQYF. The CDR3 nucleotides are TGTGCCTGGAGTCGGGGTTCGAACATTCAGTACTTC.

This chain uses TRBV5-1 with TRBJ2-2; D perhaps matches TRBD2 (5 bases). The CDR3 loop spans 14 amino acids. V dropped 2 bases and J dropped 6 bases, with 11 bases sitting between them. Per germline, CDR1 SGHRS and CDR2 YFSETQ. The DNA for the CDR3 is TGCGCCAGCAGCTTAAGTTTGGAGGCCGGGGAGCTGTTTTTT. Its translation: CASSLSLEAGELFF.

The chain has TRBV5-1 and TRBJ1-2; the D is unclear. The CDR3 is 14 residues long. Germline V gives CDR1 SGHRS, CDR2 YFSETQ. The V end was cut by 0 bases, the J end by 0 bases, with 6 bases between. CDR3 in DNA: TGCGCCAGCAGCTTGGAATCGACTAACTATGGCTACACCTTC. Its translation is CASSLESTNYGYTF. Combining the CDR3 with reference TRBV5-1 and TRBJ1-2 gives the whole variable domain KAGVTQTPRYLIKTRGQQVTLSCSPISGHRSVSWYQQTPGQGLQFLFEYFSETQRNKGNFPGRFSGRQFSNSRSEMNVSTLELGDSALYLCASSLESTNYGYTFGSGTRLTVV.

Sample share makes this clonotype medium-sized. The chain joins TRBV6-1 to TRBJ2-7; the D gene is possibly TRBD1 (5 bases). The CDR3 runs to 13 residues. V was clipped by 7 bases and J by 6 bases, with 16 bases between them. The germline gives CDR1 MNHNS, CDR2 SASEGT. The CDR3 coding sequence is TGTGCCAGCATACTCCAGGGAAGTGGCGAGCAGTACTTC. Translating it yields CASILQGSGEQYF.

This clonotype appeared once. This chain connects TRBV4-1 to TRBJ2-3; possibly TRBD2 for D (6 bases). V lost 4 bases and J lost 2, with 13 bases in between. From germline, CDR1 is MGHRA and CDR2 YSYEKL. This CDR3 has 15 residues. CDR3 DNA sequence: TGCGCCAGCAGCCGCGGGGCGACTGACACAGATACGCAGTATTTT. Protein: CASSRGATDTDTQYF.

V gene TRBV11-2 combines with J gene TRBJ2-1; D unresolved. The germline CDR1 and CDR2 sequences are SGHAT and FQNNGV. Trimming stripped 1 base from V and 9 bases from J, with 7 bases between. This CDR3 contains 12 residues. DNA of the CDR3: TGTGCCAGCAGCTTAGGTACGGGTGAGCAGTTCTTC. Residues: CASSLGTGEQFF.

This sequence joins TRBV7-9 and TRBJ2-7, with a tentative D call TRBD2 (6 bases). The CDR3 extends over 15 amino acids. V dropped 1 base and J dropped 2 bases, with 12 bases sitting between them. Germline V lookup: CDR1 SEHNR, CDR2 FQNEAQ (reference sequence). CDR3 sequence: CASSLVRRGPYEQYF. As DNA, the CDR3 is TGTGCCAGCAGCTTAGTGCGGAGGGGACCCTACGAGCAGTACTTC.

This clonotype was picked up a small number of times. The J gene is TRBJ2-2, the V gene TRBV6-1, with D perhaps matching TRBD1 (6 bases). Germline V gives CDR1 MNHNS, CDR2 SASEGT. The CDR3 has 13 amino acids. The V gene lost 7 bases and the J gene lost 5 bases, with 11 bases spanning the gap. CDR3 nucleotide sequence: TGTGCCAGCACGCAGGGGTGGACCGGGGAGCTGTTTTTT. Its translation: CASTQGWTGELFF.

This clonotype was seen a few times. The rearrangement links TRBV7-8 to TRBJ1-1, with D possibly TRBD1 on 6 matching bases. Germline CDR1 reads SGHVS; CDR2 reads FQNEAQ. Trimming shortened V by 0 bases and J by 2 bases, and 13 bases separated the two germline ends. The CDR3 consists of 16 residues. The CDR3 sequence: CASSLALGGSNTEAFF. CDR3 DNA: TGTGCCAGCAGCTTAGCGTTGGGGGGCAGTAACACTGAAGCTTTCTTT. Complete variable domain (other parts from reference TRBV7-8 and TRBJ1-1): GAGVSQSPRYKVAKRGQDVALRCDPISGHVSLFWYQQALGQGPEFLTYFQNEAQLDKSGLPSDRFFAERPEGSVSTLKIQRTQQEDSAVYLCASSLALGGSNTEAFFGQGTRLTVV.

This clonotype was observed many times. The rearrangement joins TRBV2 to TRBJ1-1; unclear D gene. Germline V gives CDR1 SNHLY, CDR2 FYNNEI. The CDR3 runs to 13 residues. Trimming cost V 1 base and J 1 base, with 4 bases left between them. The CDR3 sequence is CASSEDQNTEAFF. CDR3 sequence (DNA): TGTGCCAGCAGTGAAGACCAGAACACTGAAGCTTTCTTT.

The table lists this clonotype with many counts. The chain combines TRBV28 with TRBJ2-5; 11 nucleotides match TRBD1. This CDR3 spans 16 amino acids. Germline values: CDR1 MDHEN, CDR2 SYDVKM. V lost 7 bases to trimming and J lost 1 base; unmatched junction nucleotides: 8. This chain's CDR3 is CASNRPGQGVQETQYF. DNA of the CDR3: TGTGCCAGCAACCGTCCGGGACAGGGGGTCCAAGAGACCCAGTACTTC. Full variable domain (remainder filled in from reference TRBV28 and TRBJ2-5): DVKVTQSSRYLVKRTGEKVFLECVQDMDHENMFWYRQDPGLGLRLIYFSYDVKMKEKGDIPEGYSVSREKKERFSLILESASTNQTSMYLCASNRPGQGVQETQYFGPGTRLLVL.

The V call is TRBV19, the J call TRBJ1-1; the D gene is possibly TRBD1 (6 bases). The germline V and J ends were trimmed by 7 bases and 0 bases, with 9 bases remaining between them. The CDR3 totals 13 residues. Germline CDR1 is LNHDA and CDR2 is SQIVND (reference sequence). The CDR3 sequence: CASTDRLNTEAFF. The CDR3 DNA reads TGTGCCAGTACTGACAGGCTGAACACTGAAGCTTTCTTT.

This chain joins TRBV20-1 and TRBJ2-4; 9 bases agree with TRBD1. Per the germline V gene, CDR1 is DFQATT and CDR2 is SNEGSKA (reference sequence). J gave up 8 bases and V 3 bases, and 8 bases lay outside the gene matches. CDR3 length equals 14 residues. CDR3 residues: CSASPRDRVDIQYF. The CDR3 DNA reads as TGCAGTGCTAGTCCCCGGGACAGGGTAGACATTCAGTACTTC.

This clonotype was found many times. J is TRBJ1-6 and V is TRBV5-1; TRBD1 aligns across 7 bases. Trimming removed 5 bases from V and 13 bases from J; junction bases left unmatched: 9. Germline V gene data show CDR1 as SGHRS and CDR2 as YFSETQ. The CDR3 runs 13 residues. In DNA form, the CDR3 reads TGCGCCAGCAGTTACGACCAGGGGGTCCCCCTCCACTTT. Translation gives CASSYDQGVPLHF.

In DNA form, the CDR3 reads TGTGCCAGCAGCTTACAAGGGGAGACCCAGTACTTC. Protein sequence: CASSLQGETQYF. V is TRBV7-9 and J is TRBJ2-5; D is undetermined. This CDR3 is 12 amino acids long. V shed 2 bases and J shed 5 bases, with 6 bases lying between them. The germline V gene has CDR1 SEHNR and CDR2 FQNEAQ (reference sequence).

The chain joins TRBV6-2 or TRBV6-3 to TRBJ2-3; the D is unclear. V shed 6 bases and J shed 6 bases, with 16 bases lying between them. Germline V CDR1 and CDR2: MNHEY, SVGEGT. This CDR3 contains 14 residues. The CDR3 sequence is CASSSQYGGDTQYF. The CDR3 DNA is TGTGCCAGCAGCTCCCAATATGGTGGGGATACGCAGTATTTT.

J is TRBJ2-2 and V is TRBV10-3, with 8 bases fitting TRBD1. Unmatched junction bases numbered 7, after V lost 6 bases and J lost 4 bases. The germline CDR1 and CDR2 sequences are ENHRY and SYGVKD. The CDR3 is 15 amino acids. Written as DNA, the CDR3 is TGTGCCATCAGCGCGGACAGGGAAGGCACCGGGGAGCTGTTTTTT. Translating it yields CAISADREGTGELFF.

This chain uses TRBV7-8 with TRBJ2-2; D is ambiguous. Trimming cost V 5 bases and J 6 bases, with 19 bases left between them. The CDR3 runs 16 residues. Germline values: CDR1 SGHVS, CDR2 FQNEAQ. CDR3 region: CASSPARWDWAGELFF. DNA for the CDR3: TGTGCCAGCAGCCCCGCCAGATGGGATTGGGCCGGGGAGCTGTTTTTT.

This clonotype was detected a few times. V and J are TRBV29-1 and TRBJ2-4; D unresolved. The CDR3 runs to 13 residues. Germline V gives CDR1 SQVTM, CDR2 ANQGSEA. With 6 bases removed from V and 3 bases from J, the gap between germline ends came to 12 bases. The CDR3 DNA sequence: TGCAGCGTCTCGACCCCGGGCAAAAACATTCAGTACTTC. It yields the protein CSVSTPGKNIQYF.

The V call is TRBV9, the J call TRBJ2-7; D call uncertain. This CDR3 comprises 12 residues. The V gene lost 5 bases and the J gene lost 2 bases, with 8 bases spanning the gap. CDR1 SGDLS and CDR2 YYNGEE come from the germline V gene. The CDR3 region has the DNA TGTGCCAGCAGTCCTCATCCCTACGAGCAGTACTTC. The encoded protein is CASSPHPYEQYF. Supplemented by reference TRBV9 and TRBJ2-7, the full variable domain reads DSGVTQTPKHLITATGQRVTLRCSPRSGDLSVYWYQQSLDQGLQFLIQYYNGEERAKGNILERFSAQQFPDLHSELNLSSLELGDSALYFCASSPHPYEQYFGPGTRLTVT.

CDR3 DNA sequence: TGTGCCAGCAGCGGGACAGGGCACTACGAGCAGTACTTC. Protein product: CASSGTGHYEQYF. This chain links TRBV14 with TRBJ2-7; 9 nucleotides align to TRBD1. This CDR3 region has 13 residues. Germline V CDR1 and CDR2: SGHDN, FVKESK. V dropped 5 bases and J dropped 3; count of bases not matched to a gene: 2.

This chain uses TRBV4-1 with TRBJ2-7; D is tentatively TRBD1 or TRBD2 (5 bases each). Germline values: CDR1 MGHRA, CDR2 YSYEKL. CDR3 length: 16 residues. V gave up 0 bases and J gave up 12 bases, with 24 bases separating them. This chain's CDR3 is CASSQDLGTESHGAYF. The CDR3 region has the DNA TGCGCCAGCAGCCAAGATTTGGGGACGGAAAGCCATGGGGCGTACTTC.

The chain carries TRBV27 and TRBJ2-3; tentative D call: TRBD2 (5 bases). This CDR3 spans 15 amino acids. Trimming stripped 0 bases from V and 4 bases from J, with 11 bases between. Germline loops: CDR1 MNHEY, CDR2 SMNVEV (reference sequence). The CDR3 DNA follows: TGTGCCAGCAGTTTATCGACGGGATGGGCAGATACGCAGTATTTT. It yields the protein CASSLSTGWADTQYF.

This clonotype was seen ten or more times. This sequence joins TRBV5-1 and TRBJ2-3; 7 bases are a match to TRBD1. Germline CDR1 is SGHRS and CDR2 is YFSETQ. CDR3 length equals 14 residues. Trimming at V came to 0 bases and at J to 4 bases, leaving 2 bases not matched to a gene. CDR3 sequence reads: CASSLGQGPDTQYF. In DNA, the CDR3 is TGCGCCAGCAGCTTGGGACAGGGCCCAGATACGCAGTATTTT.